The sequence of this TCR beta chain was determined in a study of monozygotic twins with inflammatory bowel disease. Study-wide findings and caveats: TCRbeta inverse Simpson diversity was decreased in IBD patients versus healthy co-twins. Fewer shared clonotypes with others were found in IBD patients than in healthy twins, especially with disease activity.

Notes on this clonotype: The antigen remains unidentified.

Amplification used two nested PCRs: around 15 cycles, then 9 cycles, on TCRalpha/TCRbeta cDNA. No DNA is given; TCRdb re-called the 5' RACE reads and lists each CDR3 protein once. The listing contains roughly 150,000 distinct CDR3 sequences. The TCR was taken from a human donor with ulcerative colitis or Crohn's disease, or a healthy co-twin of an affected twin (not recorded which). Specimen: blood.

The CDR3 spells CASSRGDPPYEQYF. The chain links TRBV7-2 to TRBJ2-7; TCRdb's D call, TRBD1, is unchecked because there is no DNA. Germline CDR1 is SGHTA and CDR2 is FQGNSA. The CDR3 length is 14 residues.